This T cell receptor (beta chain) was sequenced in a study of CD8+ T cells in alopecia areata (dated by TCRdb to the late 2010s). Study-level background: The treated patients took part in an open-label pilot trial in which moderate-to-severe alopecia areata was treated with oral tofacitinib at 5 to 10 mg twice daily. To study T cell clonal expansion in alopecia areata, the researchers applied high-throughput TCRbeta sequencing to both the C3H/HeJ mouse model and human patients. Tofacitinib was given for 6 to 18 months, followed by 6 months of follow-up off drug to assess delayed response and recurrence. Biopsies were taken from tofacitinib-treated patients at baseline and again at 4 and 24 weeks into treatment, and several of those patients also had a later scalp biopsy. Human TCRbeta sequencing covered scalp tissue and sorted CD4+ and CD8+ peripheral blood T cells from patchy and totalis/universalis alopecia areata patients and healthy controls. RNA was extracted with the PAXgene miRNA kit for fixed scalp, the miRNeasy kit for PBMCs, and the RNeasy kit for mouse skin. TCRbeta CDR3 regions were amplified by immunoSEQ multiplex PCR using 35 Vbeta forward and 13 Jbeta reverse primers. Scalp clonality was compared across normal scalp (n=4), patchy alopecia areata scalp (n=8), and alopecia totalis/universalis scalp (n=8).

As to this clone: Its antigen target is currently unknown. No much larger clone is present one base from it, and per-base qualities are unavailable.

Overall results and qualifications from the work: Unlike mouse skin, which is dominated by gammadelta T cells, normal human skin has resident alphabeta T cells that are also sequenced, and this complicates analysis of the scalp TCR repertoire. Shared TCR sequences between patients were less evident than in mice, which may be partly attributable to HLA diversity in the patient population. Compared with normal scalp, lesional scalp had higher clonality and more expanded CD8+ clones, particularly in alopecia totalis/universalis, a pattern that suggests antigenic drive.

To prepare the library, the immunoSEQ multiplex PCR assay was applied. RNA was extracted from all samples and reverse transcribed into cDNA as template for TCR sequencing. SuperScript III was used to make first-strand cDNA, primed with a 2:1 mix of oligo-dT and random hexamers. A synthetic immune receptor repertoire was used to gauge amplification bias, and whatever bias remained was removed computationally. The authors processed their data as follows. Raw reads were preprocessed to remove errors, and CDR3 was defined by IMGT conventions from the conserved cysteine to phenylalanine. Clonality was computed as 1 minus the Shannon entropy, with the entropy normalized by log2 of the number of productive unique TCRs. Whether each scalp clone was CD4 or CD8 was inferred by checking scalp TCRbeta sequences against the CD4 and CD8 repertoires from sorted blood. In its TCRdb copy, this immuneACCESS table keeps in-frame sequences only and misses some clones. Where compared with another copy, unresolved V genes explain less than half of these, and the others have no known cause. D and trimming come from the DNA, and the V and J calls and clone size come from that table. The table for this sample lists roughly 150,000 clones; about three fifths of them were counted only once. The ten biggest clones cover about 6.8% of the sample.

The CDR3 sequence holds 14 residues, the cysteine and phenylalanine included. The kept DNA is CDR3 alone, 42 bases in frame from the first base. V gives up 4 bases and J gives up 0 bases, and the segment between their germline ends measures 9 bases. Sequences GTSNPN (CDR1) and SVGIG (CDR2) are obtained from the germline V gene (reference sequence). Sample time point, as interpreted from the label and publication: baseline before oral tofacitinib. Lesional scalp punch biopsies and peripheral blood were collected from alopecia areata patients. PBMCs were isolated by density centrifugation and stained for CD3, CD4 and CD8, after which CD4+ and CD8+ T cells were sorted on a FACSAria.

The sequences come from CD4+ T cells sorted from blood, collected at week 0. This chain joins TRBV30 to TRBJ1-4; a weak D assignment points to TRBD1 (5 bases agree). This TCR came from a human donor with alopecia areata. DNA sequence: TGTGCCTGGACCACAGGTTCAACTAATGAAAAACTGTTTTTT. Its protein product is CAWTTGSTNEKLFF. Joined to the reference TRBV30 and TRBJ1-4 proteins, this CDR3 gives the full variable domain: SQTIHQWPATLVQPVGSPLSLECTVEGTSNPNLYWYRQAAGRGLQLLFYSVGIGQISSEVPQNLSASRPQDRQFILSSKKLLLSDSGFYLCAWTTGSTNEKLFFGSGTQLSVL.